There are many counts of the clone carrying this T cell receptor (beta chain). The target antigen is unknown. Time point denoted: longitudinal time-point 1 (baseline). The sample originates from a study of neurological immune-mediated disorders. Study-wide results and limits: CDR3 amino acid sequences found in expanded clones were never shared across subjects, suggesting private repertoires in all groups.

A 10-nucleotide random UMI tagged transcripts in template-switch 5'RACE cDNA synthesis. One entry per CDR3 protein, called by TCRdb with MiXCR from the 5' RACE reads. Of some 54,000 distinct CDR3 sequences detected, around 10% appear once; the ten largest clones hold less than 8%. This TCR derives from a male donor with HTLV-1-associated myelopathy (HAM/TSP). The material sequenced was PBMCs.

This CDR3 reads CSARDPGQGAEEQFF. The DNA of the CDR3 is TGCAGTGCTAGAGACCCGGGACAGGGGGCGGAGGAGCAGTTCTTC. The J gene is TRBJ2-1, the V gene TRBV20-1, with 12 positions matching TRBD1. The CDR3 spans 15 residues. Germline lookup yields CDR1 DFQATT and CDR2 SNEGSKA (reference sequence). V lost 0 bases and J lost 10; bases outside the gene matches: 7.